What follows are 4 T cell receptor beta chains derived from one specimen sequenced in a study of T cells expressing NK-cell markers. Reprocessing the 5' RACE reads, TCRdb reports a single entry for every CDR3 protein and omits DNA. Seen in this sample are fewer than 400,000 distinct CDR3 sequences; the ten most common clones hold about 10%. Source material: blood T cells: a sorted CD56 or NKG2C T cell subset, CD4+ or CD8+ T cells, or bulk PBMC T cells (not recorded which). Receptors were obtained from a woman aged 50 to 60 in good health.

The rearrangement links TRBV20-1 to TRBJ2-3; as DNA is missing, the TRBD2 call by TCRdb cannot be tested. CDR3 length: 15 amino acids. CDR1 and CDR2 (germline): DFQATT, SNEGSKA (reference sequence). CDR3 loop: CSARAPGLATDTQYF.

The chain employs TRBV9 and TRBJ2-4. The CDR3 sequence is 12 residues long. Germline V gene sequence: CDR1 SGDLS, CDR2 YYNGEE. CDR3 sequence reads: CASSVGMDIQYF. The complete variable domain, with remaining parts taken from reference TRBV9 and TRBJ2-4, reads DSGVTQTPKHLITATGQRVTLRCSPRSGDLSVYWYQQSLDQGLQFLIQYYNGEERAKGNILERFSAQQFPDLHSELNLSSLELGDSALYFCASSVGMDIQYFGAGTRLSVL.

The gene calls are TRBV20-1 and TRBJ1-1. Per the germline V gene, CDR1 is DFQATT and CDR2 is SNEGSKA (reference sequence). The CDR3 consists of 14 residues. This CDR3 reads CSARVVAKNTEAFF.

The chain carries TRBV14 and TRBJ2-3; TCRdb selects TRBD2, and the lack of DNA leaves this call unchecked. There are 15 residues in the CDR3. Germline V gene sequence: CDR1 SGHDN, CDR2 FVKESK. The CDR3 here is CASSQGGGITDTQYF.